Listed below are T cell receptor beta chains from one sample, sequenced in a study of T cell responses to AZD1222 COVID-19 vaccine. Some clones are missing from TCRdb's copy, which holds only in-frame ones; the method was immunoSEQ multiplex PCR. The top ten hold roughly 0.51% of the sample, which has 250,000 to 300,000 clones, 90% to 95% seen once. The sequenced sample was peripheral blood, obtained 28 days after the second AZD1222 dose. The receptors stem from an adult who received the AZD1222 COVID-19 vaccine. Each CDR3 is given with its conserved first and last residue. Fields, in order: J gene, V gene, CDR3 protein.

J: TRBJ2-5
V: TRBV9
CDR3: CASSVEPRNDRETQYF

J: TRBJ1-1
V: TRBV29-1
CDR3: CSVLKAGLNTEAFF

J: TRBJ2-1
V: TRBV7-9
CDR3: CASSLGTSGDNEQFF

J: TRBJ1-1
V: TRBV14
CDR3: CASTPQGADVLWAEAFF

J: TRBJ1-5
V: TRBV28
CDR3: CASRWDRINQPQHF

J: TRBJ2-5
V: TRBV3-1/TRBV3-2
CDR3: CASSQGGGSRTETQYF

J: TRBJ1-5
V: TRBV6-5
CDR3: CASRFLRGDQPQHF

J: TRBJ1-2
V: TRBV7-9
CDR3: CASSASRGQNYGYTF

J: TRBJ2-7
V: TRBV5-6
CDR3: CASIEQGVFHEQYF

J: TRBJ1-6
V: TRBV6-2/TRBV6-3
CDR3: CASSHTEALHF

J: TRBJ1-2
V: TRBV2
CDR3: CASSARQGPYGYTF

J: TRBJ1-2
V: TRBV5-5
CDR3: CASTPGVGPYGYTF

J: TRBJ1-6
V: TRBV18
CDR3: CASSPLQTTSSPLHF

J: TRBJ1-5
V: TRBV7-2
CDR3: CASSFDSNQPQHF

J: TRBJ1-5
V: TRBV28
CDR3: CASSSGPQPQHF

J: TRBJ2-4
V: TRBV7-2
CDR3: CASSPGGGRNIQYF

J: TRBJ2-7
V: TRBV18
CDR3: CASSPTGPYEQYF

J: TRBJ1-2
V: TRBV28
CDR3: CASSFLADYGYTF

J: TRBJ2-5
V: TRBV2
CDR3: CATGLGETQYF

J: TRBJ2-1
V: TRBV10-3
CDR3: CAISGGTSGRATQHEQFF

J: TRBJ2-1
V: TRBV4-1
CDR3: CASSQDPRPDYNEQFF

J: TRBJ2-3
V: TRBV29-1
CDR3: CSVDAVYGSTDTQYF

J: TRBJ2-1
V: TRBV6-5
CDR3: CASKFGGTWYNEQFF

J: TRBJ1-5
V: TRBV7-2
CDR3: CASSRAGHQPQHF

J: TRBJ2-7
V: TRBV11-2
CDR3: CASSLRLDPADF

J: TRBJ1-1
V: TRBV7-9
CDR3: CASSPPTPGRRNTEAFF

J: TRBJ1-6
V: TRBV3-1/TRBV3-2
CDR3: CASSQAGLGSPLHF

J: TRBJ2-5
V: TRBV24-1
CDR3: CATSEGARETQYF

J: TRBJ1-4
V: TRBV7-2
CDR3: CASSLRADNEKLFF

J: TRBJ2-5
V: TRBV4-1
CDR3: CASSQGGRGPRLRETQYF

J: TRBJ1-5
V: TRBV28
CDR3: CASSSDFYQPQHF

J: TRBJ2-6
V: TRBV19
CDR3: CASSMPGSGANVLTF

J: TRBJ2-3
V: TRBV7-8
CDR3: CASSWTPSSRTDTQYF

J: TRBJ1-3
V: TRBV4-1
CDR3: CASSQASRAGGNTIYF

J: TRBJ2-3
V: TRBV29-1
CDR3: CSARRGTDTQYF

J: TRBJ2-7
V: TRBV28
CDR3: CASTPLRNSHYEQYF

J: TRBJ1-2
V: TRBV30
CDR3: CAWSVSQNYGYTF

J: TRBJ1-6
V: TRBV18
CDR3: CASSPGDGGAYSPLHF

J: TRBJ2-7
V: TRBV27
CDR3: CASSVRQGAYEQYF

J: TRBJ1-2
V: TRBV28
CDR3: CASNQLGTGGNYGYTF

J: TRBJ2-5
V: TRBV7-2
CDR3: CASSLAGTLTETQYF

J: TRBJ2-3
V: TRBV19
CDR3: CASSILDRPVF

J: TRBJ2-5
V: TRBV21-1
CDR3: CASSFQPGLAGETQYF

J: TRBJ1-5
V: TRBV27
CDR3: CASSSSPNQPQHF

J: TRBJ2-7
V: TRBV9
CDR3: CASSVGGRGEQYF

J: TRBJ1-3
V: TRBV5-4
CDR3: CASSAPSGNTIYF

J: TRBJ2-5
V: TRBV27
CDR3: CASSSGTGVETQYF

J: TRBJ1-2
V: TRBV28
CDR3: CASSTGGANGYTF

J: TRBJ2-7
V: TRBV5-5
CDR3: CASSLAGRGLYEQYF

J: TRBJ2-7
V: TRBV11-2
CDR3: CASSVISGRAIYEQYF

J: TRBJ1-1
V: TRBV3-1/TRBV3-2
CDR3: CASSQYHRTAFF

J: TRBJ2-3
V: TRBV9
CDR3: CASSGGLAGDTDTQYF

J: TRBJ2-5
V: TRBV9
CDR3: CASSWETQYF

J: TRBJ1-1
V: TRBV3-1/TRBV3-2
CDR3: CASREFGQVEAFF

J: TRBJ1-3
V: TRBV6-1
CDR3: CASSERVVAIYF